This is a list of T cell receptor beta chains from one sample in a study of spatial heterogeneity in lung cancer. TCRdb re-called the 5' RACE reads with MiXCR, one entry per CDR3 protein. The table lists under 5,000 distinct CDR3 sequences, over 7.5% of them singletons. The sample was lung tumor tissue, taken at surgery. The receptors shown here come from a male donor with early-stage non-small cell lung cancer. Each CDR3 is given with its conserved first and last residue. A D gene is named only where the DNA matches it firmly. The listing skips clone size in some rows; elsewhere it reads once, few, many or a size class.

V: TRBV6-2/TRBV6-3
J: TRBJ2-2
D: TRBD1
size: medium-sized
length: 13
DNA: TGTGCCTGCAGGGGGACAGGGGGCCGGGAGCTGTTTTTT
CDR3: CACRGTGGRELFF

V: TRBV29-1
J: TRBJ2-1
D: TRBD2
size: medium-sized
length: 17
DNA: TGCAGCGCCGTCGGGCTAGCGGGGTACCTCTCCTACAATGAGCAGTTCTTC
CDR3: CSAVGLAGYLSYNEQFF

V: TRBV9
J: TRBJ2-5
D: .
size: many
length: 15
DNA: TGTGCCAGCAGCAATTCCGGGACGTCCCAAGAGACCCAGTACTTC
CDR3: CASSNSGTSQETQYF

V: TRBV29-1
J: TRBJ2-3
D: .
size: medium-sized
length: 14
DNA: TGCAGCGTTGAATCGGGGGCTCGCACAGATACGCAGTATTTT
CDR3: CSVESGARTDTQYF

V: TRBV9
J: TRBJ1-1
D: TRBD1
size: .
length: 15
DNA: TGTGCCAGCAGCCCTCGGACAGGGGGCTTCGATAAAGCTTTCTTT
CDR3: CASSPRTGGFDKAFF

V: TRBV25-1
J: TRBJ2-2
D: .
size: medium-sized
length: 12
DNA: TGTGCCAGCACTCAGTACACCGGGGAGCTGTTTTTT
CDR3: CASTQYTGELFF

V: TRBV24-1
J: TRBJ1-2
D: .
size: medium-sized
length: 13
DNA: TGTGCCACCAGTGTCGGGGAAGAGTATGGCTACACCTTC
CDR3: CATSVGEEYGYTF

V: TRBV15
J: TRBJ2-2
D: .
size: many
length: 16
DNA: TGTGCCACCAGCAATCCTTCGGGGGCCGACGACGGGGAGCTGTTTTTT
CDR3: CATSNPSGADDGELFF

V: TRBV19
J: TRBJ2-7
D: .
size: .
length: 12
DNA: TGTGCCAGTTGTATAGCGAGGACGCAGCAGTACTTC
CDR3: CASCIARTQQYF

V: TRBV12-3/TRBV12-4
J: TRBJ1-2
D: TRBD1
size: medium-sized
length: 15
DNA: TGTGCCAGCCGAGACAGGGACAGAAAAAACTATGGCTACACCTTC
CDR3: CASRDRDRKNYGYTF

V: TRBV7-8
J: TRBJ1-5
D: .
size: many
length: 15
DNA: TGTGCCAGCAGCCCCGCTCGCCTGAGCAATCAGCCCCAGCATTTT
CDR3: CASSPARLSNQPQHF

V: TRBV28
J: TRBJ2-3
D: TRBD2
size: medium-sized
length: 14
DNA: TGTGCCAGCAGTTTCCTAGCGGGCACAGATACGCAGTATTTT
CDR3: CASSFLAGTDTQYF

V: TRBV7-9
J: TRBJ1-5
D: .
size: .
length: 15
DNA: TGTGCCAGCAGCTTAAGCTCGACAGAGAATCAGCCCCAGCATTTT
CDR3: CASSLSSTENQPQHF

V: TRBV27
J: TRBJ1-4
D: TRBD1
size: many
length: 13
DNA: TGTGCCAGCAGTTTAGGGACAGGGGAAAAACTGTTTTTT
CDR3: CASSLGTGEKLFF

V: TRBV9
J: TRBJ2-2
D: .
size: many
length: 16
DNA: TGTGCCAGCAGCGCTAGGCGGGACACCAACACCGGGGAGCTGTTTTTT
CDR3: CASSARRDTNTGELFF

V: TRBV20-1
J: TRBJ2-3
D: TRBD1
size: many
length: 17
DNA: TGCAGTGCTGAAAACATTCCCGGACAGGGCGGCACAGATACGCAGTATTTT
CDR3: CSAENIPGQGGTDTQYF

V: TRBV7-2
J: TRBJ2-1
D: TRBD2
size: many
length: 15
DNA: TGTGCCAGCAGCTTATTAGCGGGGGATAAGAATGAGCAGTTCTTC
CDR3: CASSLLAGDKNEQFF

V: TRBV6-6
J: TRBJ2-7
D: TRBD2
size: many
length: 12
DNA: TGTGCCAGCTTGGGACTAGCCGGCGAGCAGTACTTC
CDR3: CASLGLAGEQYF

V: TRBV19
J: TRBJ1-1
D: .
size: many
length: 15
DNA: TGTGCCAGTAGTATCCCAGGGCGAGGGCGCACTGAAGCTTTCTTT
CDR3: CASSIPGRGRTEAFF

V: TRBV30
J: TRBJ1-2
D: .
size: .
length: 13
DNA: TGTGCCTGGAATGTAGGGAGGGGCTATGGCTACACCTTC
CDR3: CAWNVGRGYGYTF

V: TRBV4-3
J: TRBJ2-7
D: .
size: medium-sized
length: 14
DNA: TGCGCCAGCAGCCAAGCTCAGGGGCGCTACGAGCAGTACTTC
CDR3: CASSQAQGRYEQYF

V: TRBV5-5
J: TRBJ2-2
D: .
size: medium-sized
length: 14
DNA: TGTGCCAGCAGCTTGAATTGGAACACCGGGGAGCTGTTTTTT
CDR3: CASSLNWNTGELFF

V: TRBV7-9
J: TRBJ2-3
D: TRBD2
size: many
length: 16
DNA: TGTGCCAGCAGTAGTCAACTAGCGGGGGGCACAGATACGCAGTATTTT
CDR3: CASSSQLAGGTDTQYF

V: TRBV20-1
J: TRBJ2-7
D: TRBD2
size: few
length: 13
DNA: TGCAGTGCCAGCTTAGCGGGTAACTACGAGCAGTACTTC
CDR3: CSASLAGNYEQYF

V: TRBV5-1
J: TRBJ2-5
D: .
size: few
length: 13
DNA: TGCGCCAGCGGAGACTCCCCAGGAGAGACCCAGTACTTC
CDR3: CASGDSPGETQYF

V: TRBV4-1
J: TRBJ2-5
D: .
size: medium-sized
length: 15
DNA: TGCGCCAGCCGAAGAGGGAACGCAGGCCAAGAGACCCAGTACTTC
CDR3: CASRRGNAGQETQYF

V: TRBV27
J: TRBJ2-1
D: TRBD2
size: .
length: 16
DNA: TGTGCCAGCAGTTTATATAGAGGACTAGCGGGTGGTGAGCAGTTCTTC
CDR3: CASSLYRGLAGGEQFF

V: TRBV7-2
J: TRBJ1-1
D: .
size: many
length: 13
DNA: TGTGCCAGCAGCTTTACAGGGCGGACTGAAGCTTTCTTT
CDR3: CASSFTGRTEAFF

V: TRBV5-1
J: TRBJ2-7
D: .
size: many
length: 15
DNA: TGCGCCAGCAGCTTGGGGCTAGCTGCCAACTACGAGCAGTACTTC
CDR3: CASSLGLAANYEQYF

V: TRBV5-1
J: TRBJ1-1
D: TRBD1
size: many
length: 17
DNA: TGCGCCAGCAGCCGTGGACAGGGGGCAACTTGGAGTACTGAAGCTTTCTTT
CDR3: CASSRGQGATWSTEAFF

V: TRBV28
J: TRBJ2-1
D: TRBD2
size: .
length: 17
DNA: TGTGCCAGCAGTTTGTCGACTAGCGGGCACGTATACAATGAGCAGTTCTTC
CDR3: CASSLSTSGHVYNEQFF

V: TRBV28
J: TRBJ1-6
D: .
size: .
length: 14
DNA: TGTGCCAGCAGAGTTTATAAGGATCAGGGGCCCCTCCACTTT
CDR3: CASRVYKDQGPLHF

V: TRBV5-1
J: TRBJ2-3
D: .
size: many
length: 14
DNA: TGCGCCAGCAGCTCCACCAGACGCACAGATACGCAGTATTTT
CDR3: CASSSTRRTDTQYF

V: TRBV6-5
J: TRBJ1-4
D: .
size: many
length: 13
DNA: TGTGCCAGCAGCCAGATTAATCAGGAAAAACTGTTTTTT
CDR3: CASSQINQEKLFF

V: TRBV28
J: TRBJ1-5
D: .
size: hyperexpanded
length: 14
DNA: TGTGCCAGCAGTTTATGGGTGGGTAGTCAGCCCCAGCATTTT
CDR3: CASSLWVGSQPQHF

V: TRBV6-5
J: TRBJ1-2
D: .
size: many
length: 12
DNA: TGTGCCAGCAGTTACTCAGGGTATGGCTACACCTTC
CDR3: CASSYSGYGYTF

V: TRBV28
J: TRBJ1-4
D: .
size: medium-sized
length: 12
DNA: TGTGCCAGCAGTTCAAGTCATGAAAAACTGTTTTTT
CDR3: CASSSSHEKLFF

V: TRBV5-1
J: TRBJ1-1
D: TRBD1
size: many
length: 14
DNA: TGCGCCAGCAGCTTGGACAGGGGGAACACTGAAGCTTTCTTT
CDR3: CASSLDRGNTEAFF

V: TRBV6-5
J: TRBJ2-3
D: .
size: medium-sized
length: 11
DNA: TGTGCCAGCAACAAGGGAGATACGCAGTATTTT
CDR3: CASNKGDTQYF

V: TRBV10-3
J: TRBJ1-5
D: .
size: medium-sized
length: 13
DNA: TGTGCCATCAGTGAGTCTGAAAATCAGCCCCAGCATTTT
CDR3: CAISESENQPQHF

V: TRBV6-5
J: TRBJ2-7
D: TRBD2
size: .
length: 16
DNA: TGTGCCAGCAGTTACTCGCGGGAGAGACCTCTAGGGGAGCAGTACTTC
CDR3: CASSYSRERPLGEQYF

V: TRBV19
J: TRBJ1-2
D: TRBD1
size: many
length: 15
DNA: TGTGCCAGCCTACAACGGACAGGAGTGTCGCGTGGCTACACCTTC
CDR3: CASLQRTGVSRGYTF